The subject of this entry is one T cell receptor (beta chain). The V and J ends lost 5 bases and 0 bases, in that order; junction bases with no gene match: 9. The CDR3 sequence is 18 residues long. Germline CDR1 and CDR2: SGHVS and FNYEAQ. This entry belongs to a study of technical replicates of blood from several donors. Clones were read by immunoSEQ multiplex PCR, and TCRdb kept only the in-frame ones, dropping some. The top ten hold around 4% of the sample, which has tens of thousands of clones, about 81% seen once. The origin of this receptor is a human donor in good health. Some clones in this sample may be carry-over from other donors' samples. Sequencing used PBMCs. The chain carries TRBV7-6 and TRBJ1-3, with 11 nucleotides matching TRBD1. In DNA, the CDR3 is TGTGCCAGCAGCCCTTCCGGGACAGGGGGTACCTCTGGAAACACCATATATTTT. This gives the protein CASSPSGTGGTSGNTIYF.